This T cell receptor beta chain comes out of a study of Ad26.COV2.S vaccination and SARS-CoV-2 variants. Study details: Trial arm assignment for the donor was COV1001 Ad26.COV2.S. Ad26.COV2.S, an intramuscular injection, was given once or twice 56 days apart.

Treatment meaning: 15 to 20 received Ad26.COV2.S at low or high dose, single or two shots; about five received placebo; per-sample allocation not given. Sample collection was performed on day 63 after the first vaccine or placebo injection. Ad26 vector vaccine expressed Wuhan-strain SARS-CoV-2 spike. The method was immunoSEQ multiplex PCR; TCRdb's version includes in-frame clones alone and lacks a portion of them. The sample consists of 300,000 to 350,000 clones, roughly 84% of them appearing once. The TCR originated in a person between 18 and 60 years old who received the Ad26.COV2.S COVID-19 vaccine or a placebo. This specimen consisted of peripheral blood, obtained in a trial of Ad26.COV2.S vaccine versus placebo.

The CDR3 coding sequence is TGTGCCAGCAGCCCCCGGGAGGGACTGGCTGGAAACACCATATATTTT. It encodes CASSPREGLAGNTIYF. The chain employs TRBV4-2 and TRBJ1-3; possible D gene TRBD1, 5 bases. The V end lost 4 bases, the J end lost 2 bases, and 15 bases lay between the germline ends. Germline loops: CDR1 LGHNA, CDR2 YNFKEQ. The CDR3 loop spans 16 amino acids.